The entry that follows covers one TCR beta chain sequence. All enrollees were roughly 18 to 89 years old and from some 24 US areas. Participant-reported clinical history was the basis for cohort assignment. The data were taken from a study of blood T cell repertoires in COVID-19. Study in general: Sources were T cells, B-cell-depleted T cells, or PBMCs; the material itself was cDNA or gDNA.

Original processing methods: By means of reference gene primer amplification, nucleated cell counts were estimated. Measured with immunoSEQ multiplex PCR; TCRdb has only the in-frame clones, and not every one. The D gene and trimming were derived from the DNA, and the V and J assignments and clone size from that table. The sample has approximately 400,000 clones, roughly 90% seen once. CDR1 and CDR2 (germline): LNHDA, SQIVND (reference sequence). Trimming took off 7 bases at V and 4 bases at J, with 13 bases between the two ends. The CDR3 has 13 residues. The V and J genes are TRBV19 and TRBJ1-1, with D maybe TRBD1 (5 bases). The sequence came from a woman aged 35 to 49 who had been exposed to COVID-19. What was sequenced was PBMCs or T cells enriched from blood (not recorded which). The CDR3 loop is CASNTRVTTEAFF. In nucleotides, the CDR3 is TGTGCCAGTAATACCAGGGTTACCACTGAAGCTTTCTTT. The whole variable domain, remainder taken from reference TRBV19 and TRBJ1-1, is DGGITQSPKYLFRKEGQNVTLSCEQNLNHDAMYWYRQDPGQGLRLIYYSQIVNDFQKGDIAEGYSVSREKKESFPLTVTSAQKNPTAFYLCASNTRVTTEAFFGQGTRLTVV.